A selection of T cell receptor beta chains follows, all from one sample in a study of blood T cell repertoires in COVID-19. The assay was immunoSEQ multiplex PCR, and TCRdb's table has in-frame clones only and misses some. The table lists over 150,000 clones, roughly four fifths of them singletons. The sequenced sample was peripheral blood. The receptors stem from a woman in her 70s with COVID-19, enrolled during active disease. Both conserved end residues are part of each CDR3. The D gene is left open where the match is weak. Size is stated for part of the rows, as once, few or many counts, or as a class when the clone is expanded.

d_call,v_call,clone_size,j_call,cdr3_nt,cdr3_aa
-,TRBV7-9,few,TRBJ1-2,TGTGCCAGCAGCCCGCTCACCGACAGGAACTATGGCTACACCTTC,CASSPLTDRNYGYTF
-,TRBV18,few,TRBJ2-3,TGTGCCAGCTCACCGCGGGAAGCCAGCACAGATACGCAGTATTTT,CASSPREASTDTQYF
TRBD2,TRBV4-3,-,TRBJ2-1,TGCGCCAGCAGCCAAGAGACTAGCGGTTACAATGAGCAGTTCTTC,CASSQETSGYNEQFF
-,TRBV29-1,-,TRBJ2-5,TGCAGCGTTGAAGGCAGCCAAGAGACCCAGTACTTC,CSVEGSQETQYF
TRBD1,TRBV5-5,-,TRBJ2-7,TGTGCCAGCAGCTTGCAGGACAGGGGCTCCTACGAGCAGTACTTC,CASSLQDRGSYEQYF
TRBD1,TRBV4-3,-,TRBJ2-6,TGCGCCAGCAGCCCTAAGGGTGGGACAGGGGGTTTCTCTGGGGCCAACGTCCTGACTTTC,CASSPKGGTGGFSGANVLTF
TRBD1,TRBV3-1/TRBV3-2,-,TRBJ1-1,TGTGCCAGCAGCCGGACAGGGTCTGAAGCTTTCTTT,CASSRTGSEAFF
TRBD2,TRBV2,-,TRBJ2-3,TGTGCCAGCAGGTCGACTAGCGGGAGTCGAAATACGCAGTATTTT,CASRSTSGSRNTQYF
-,TRBV11-2,-,TRBJ2-1,TGTGCCAGCAGCCGAATTCCCAGGAGGGCCTCCTACAATGAGCAGTTCTTC,CASSRIPRRASYNEQFF
TRBD1,TRBV27,-,TRBJ2-1,TGTGCCAGCAGGCCTTTACAGGGGACAACCAATGAGCAGTTCTTC,CASRPLQGTTNEQFF
-,TRBV19,-,TRBJ2-3,TGTGCCAGTAGTACCCGGGAGAGCGATACGCAGTATTTT,CASSTRESDTQYF
TRBD1,TRBV27,-,TRBJ1-5,TGTGCCAGCAGGAAGAACAGGGGGGGACAGGGGACCATGAGCAATCAGCCCCAGCATTTT,CASRKNRGGQGTMSNQPQHF
TRBD1,TRBV18,-,TRBJ1-4,TGTGCCAGCTCACCACCGGACAGGGGTAATGAAAAACTGTTTTTT,CASSPPDRGNEKLFF
-,TRBV3-1/TRBV3-2,few,TRBJ2-7,TGTGCCAGCAGCCAAGATACGTTGCTCAGGGCCGAGCAGTACTTC,CASSQDTLLRAEQYF
TRBD1,TRBV3-1/TRBV3-2,-,TRBJ1-5,TGTGCCAGCAGCCCTTGGGACAGGGGCAACAATCAGCCCCAGCATTTT,CASSPWDRGNNQPQHF
TRBD2,TRBV24-1,-,TRBJ2-1,TGTGCCACCAGTGGGACTAGCGGACACAATGAGCAGTTCTTC,CATSGTSGHNEQFF
-,TRBV28,-,TRBJ1-5,TGTGCCAGCAGTTTATCGGGGGGCGGTCAGCCCCAGCATTTT,CASSLSGGGQPQHF
TRBD1,TRBV27,few,TRBJ2-7,TGTGCCAGCAGGTCTCTTTCACCCCGGGACAGAGATTACGAGCAGTACTTC,CASRSLSPRDRDYEQYF
-,TRBV19,-,TRBJ1-5,TGTGCCAGTCGTGAGGGTGGGAGTCAGCCCCAGCATTTT,CASREGGSQPQHF
-,TRBV27,-,TRBJ2-2,TGTGCCAGCAGTTCTATTCCCGGACAGCGACTCGGGGAGCTGTTTTTT,CASSSIPGQRLGELFF
TRBD2,TRBV10-3,-,TRBJ2-1,TGTGCCATCAGTGAGTCGAGGACTAGTGTAGACAATGAGCAGTTCTTC,CAISESRTSVDNEQFF
TRBD2,TRBV7-2,-,TRBJ2-5,TGTGCCAGCAGCTTAGCGTCGACTAGCGGACAAGAGACCCAGTACTTC,CASSLASTSGQETQYF
TRBD2,TRBV11-2,-,TRBJ2-2,TGTGCCAGCAGCTTACAGCTAGCGGGGAACACCGGGGAGCTGTTTTTT,CASSLQLAGNTGELFF
-,TRBV28,-,TRBJ1-4,TGTGCCAGCAGTACGGAATACTCAGGGGTCCTGGAAAAACTGTTTTTT,CASSTEYSGVLEKLFF
TRBD1,TRBV6-5,-,TRBJ1-1,TGTGCCAGCAGTTACTCGGACAGGGGAGGTGGCACTGAAGCTTTCTTT,CASSYSDRGGGTEAFF
-,TRBV24-1,-,TRBJ2-7,TGTGCCACCAGTTCGAACGACAGACGTGGTATCGACGAGCAGTACTTC,CATSSNDRRGIDEQYF
-,TRBV15,-,TRBJ1-4,TGTGCCACCAGCAGACAGGACGGGGGATCCACTAATGAAAAACTGTTTTTT,CATSRQDGGSTNEKLFF
-,TRBV14,-,TRBJ1-1,TGTGCCAGCAGCCCCAGAAGGGCAGGGGTCGTTTCGAGTATGAACACTGAAGCTTTCTTT,CASSPRRAGVVSSMNTEAFF
-,TRBV4-2,-,TRBJ1-2,TGTGCCAGCAGCCAAGTACAGGGTCCCAACTATGGCTACACCTTC,CASSQVQGPNYGYTF
TRBD1,TRBV5-1,-,TRBJ2-3,TGCGCCAGCAGCACCGGACAGGGCAGGTTGACAGATACGCAGTATTTT,CASSTGQGRLTDTQYF
-,TRBV6-2/TRBV6-3,-,TRBJ2-3,TGTGCCAGCAGTCTAGCTCAGGGGGGTGGACTTGGTACGCAGTATTTT,CASSLAQGGGLGTQYF